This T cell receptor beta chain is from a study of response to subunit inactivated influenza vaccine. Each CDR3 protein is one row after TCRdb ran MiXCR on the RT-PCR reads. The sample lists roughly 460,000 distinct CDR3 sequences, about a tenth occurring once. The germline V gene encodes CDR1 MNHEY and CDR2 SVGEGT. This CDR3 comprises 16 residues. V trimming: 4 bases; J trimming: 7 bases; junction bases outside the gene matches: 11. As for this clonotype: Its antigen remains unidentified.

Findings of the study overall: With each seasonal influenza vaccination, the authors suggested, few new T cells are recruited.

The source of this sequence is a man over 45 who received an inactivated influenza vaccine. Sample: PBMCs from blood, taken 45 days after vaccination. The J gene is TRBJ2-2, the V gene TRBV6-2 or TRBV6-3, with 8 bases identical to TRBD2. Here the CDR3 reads CASSSPSGRANGELFF. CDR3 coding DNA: TGTGCCAGCAGTTCCCCCTCCGGGAGGGCGAACGGGGAGCTGTTTTTT.